This T cell receptor (beta chain) was captured in a study of cytomegalovirus exposure and HLA in healthy donors. Germline CDR1 SGHRS, CDR2 YFSETQ. Trimming took 3 bases from V and 12 from J; bases not matched to a gene: 12. The CDR3 spans 15 residues. The primer mix had 60 Vbeta and 13 Jbeta primers. Here immunoSEQ multiplex PCR was the method, and the copy in TCRdb shows in-frame clones only, minus some. The sample records tens of thousands of clones, roughly 80% being singletons. The TCR originated in a man between 25 and 39 years old in good health and CMV-seropositive. Sequences were obtained from PBMCs. This chain joins TRBV5-1 and TRBJ2-1; 10 bases map to TRBD2. Here the CDR3 reads CASSSTSGASGGQFF. The CDR3 bases are TGCGCCAGCAGCTCAACTAGCGGGGCCTCGGGGGGGCAGTTCTTC.